This T cell receptor (beta chain) was documented in a study of blood T cell repertoires in COVID-19 (dated by TCRdb to between 2020 and 2021). Some background on the complete study: Collaborator samples came from the United States, Italy and Spain and covered acute and convalescent phases of COVID-19. The dataset comprised deeply sampled blood TCRbeta repertoires from subjects exposed to, actively infected with, or recovered from COVID-19. The prospective study material was composed of cDNA or gDNA derived from T cells, B-cell-depleted T cells, or PBMCs. Where available, HLA class I and class II types were taken from metadata supplied by the sample provider and were not determined by assay-based typing. The repertoires were released in a freely available public database meant as a resource for research on the immune response to SARS-CoV-2. The samples were drawn from the first 160 participants of the ongoing ImmuneRACE study and from 950 to 1,500 subjects provided by 6 global collaborators. Nearly every sample came with metadata listing a de-identified subject ID, COVID-19 status, age in years and sex.

The CDR3 covers 17 residues, taking in both the cysteine and the phenylalanine. Only CDR3 DNA is held: 51 bases, read in frame from base 1. V is cut back by 2 bases and J by 5 bases, with 8 bases in the junction unmatched. Reading the germline V gene gives CDR1 MGHRA and CDR2 YSYEKL. In the prospective study, participants were about 18 to 89 years old, resided in about two dozen geographic areas of the United States, and were enrolled through a virtual design. In the prospective study, participants were assigned to cohorts based on the clinical history participants reported in a screening survey and a study questionnaire. For ImmuneRACE Cohort 3, a participant was defined as recovered based on two consecutive negative NP/OP PCR tests, clearance by a healthcare professional, or resolution of symptoms. Each participant in the prospective study had whole blood, serum and a nasopharyngeal or oropharyngeal swab collected by mobile phlebotomists. Prospective study participants could optionally give additional blood draws and questionnaires over an approximately two-month period. Before DNA extraction, blood samples from the prospective study were shipped at room temperature or frozen.

About this clone: Which antigen it targets is not known. The input lacks base qualities; no much larger clone sits a single base away.

TCRbeta CDR3 regions were amplified from genomic DNA by means of the immunoSEQ Assay, a bias-controlled multiplex PCR. The source study handled its data this way. Within the assay, amplification of reference gene primers was used to estimate how many nucleated cells each sample contained. Sequence reads were collapsed and filtered to measure the absolute abundance of every unique TCRbeta CDR3 rearrangement. For each sample, productive Simpson clonality was calculated by taking the square root of Simpson's diversity index across productive rearrangements. The clones in this table, taken by TCRdb from immuneACCESS, are in-frame only. Not every clone is retained; where verified, under half of the shortfall comes from an unresolved V gene, and the cause of the rest is unknown. V and J calls and clone size follow that table, whereas D and trimming were derived from the DNA. Here the sample has some 250,000 clones; 86% occur a single time. Of the sample, around 16% is held by the ten largest clones.

Results the study describes overall, beyond this receptor: Clinical and demographic metadata were provided uncurated, with the amount varying by source and participant.

The source of this sequence is a man younger than 30 who had recovered from COVID-19. Sample: PBMCs or T cells enriched from blood (not recorded which). Rearrangement joined TRBV4-1 to TRBJ2-2; 10 central nucleotides agree with TRBD2. The CDR3 sequence is CASSQTPSGSRTGELFF. The bases read TGCGCCAGCAGCCAAACCCCTAGCGGGAGCAGGACCGGGGAGCTGTTTTTT.